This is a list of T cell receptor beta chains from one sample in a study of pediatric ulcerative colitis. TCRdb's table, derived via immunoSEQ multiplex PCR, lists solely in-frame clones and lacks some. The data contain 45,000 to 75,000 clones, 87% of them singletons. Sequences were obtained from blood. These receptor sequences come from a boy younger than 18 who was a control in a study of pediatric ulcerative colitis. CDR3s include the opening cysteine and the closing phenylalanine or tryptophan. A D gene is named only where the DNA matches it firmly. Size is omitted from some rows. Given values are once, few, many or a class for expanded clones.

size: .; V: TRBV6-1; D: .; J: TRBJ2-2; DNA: TGTGCCAGCATTAGTCAAAGGGGCACCGGGGAGCTGTTTTTT; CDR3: CASISQRGTGELFF
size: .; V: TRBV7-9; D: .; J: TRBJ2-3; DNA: TGTGCCAGCAGCTTAGACATCAGCGCCACTAGCACAGATACGCAGTATTTT; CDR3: CASSLDISATSTDTQYF
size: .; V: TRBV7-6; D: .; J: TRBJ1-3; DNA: TGTGCCAGCAGGCTGGACAGCTCTGGAAACACCATATATTTT; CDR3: CASRLDSSGNTIYF
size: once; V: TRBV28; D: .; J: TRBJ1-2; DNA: TGTGCCAGCAGCGCCGTTAATGGGGGCAGGGCCTATGGCTACACCTTC; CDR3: CASSAVNGGRAYGYTF
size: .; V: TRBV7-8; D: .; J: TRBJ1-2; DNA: TGTGCCAGCAGCTTAGGAACAGGGAGCAACTATGGCTACACCTTC; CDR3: CASSLGTGSNYGYTF
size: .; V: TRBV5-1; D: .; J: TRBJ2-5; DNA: TGCGCCAGCAGCCCAAGCTCAGAGACCCAGTACTTC; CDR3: CASSPSSETQYF
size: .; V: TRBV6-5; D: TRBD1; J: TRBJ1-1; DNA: TGTGCCAGCAGTTACTCGATCGGGGACAGTTCTGAAGCTTTCTTT; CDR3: CASSYSIGDSSEAFF
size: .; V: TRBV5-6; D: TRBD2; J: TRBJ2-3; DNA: TGTGCCAGCAGAAACCCGACTAGCGGGGGGGAGGATACGCAGTATTTT; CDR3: CASRNPTSGGEDTQYF
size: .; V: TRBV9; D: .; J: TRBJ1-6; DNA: TGTGCCAGCAGCCTTGACAGTGGGGATTCACCCCTCCACTTT; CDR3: CASSLDSGDSPLHF
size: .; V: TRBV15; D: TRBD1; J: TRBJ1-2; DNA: TGTGCCACCGGAGTTGGACAGGATAAAACAAAAAACTATGGCTACACCTTC; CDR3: CATGVGQDKTKNYGYTF
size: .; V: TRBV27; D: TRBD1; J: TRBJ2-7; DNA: TGTGCCAGCAGTTCACGAGCCGGACAGGGTTGGACCGAGCAGTACTTC; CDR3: CASSSRAGQGWTEQYF
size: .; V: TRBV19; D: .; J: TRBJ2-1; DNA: TGTGCCAGTAGCCTTCTCTATAGAAGCTCCTACAATGAGCAGTTCTTC; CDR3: CASSLLYRSSYNEQFF
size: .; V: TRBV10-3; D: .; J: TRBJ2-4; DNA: TGTGCCATCAGTGATAGGAGGGGCGGGTCGTTCGGCATTCAGTACTTC; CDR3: CAISDRRGGSFGIQYF
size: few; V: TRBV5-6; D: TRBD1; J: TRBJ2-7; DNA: TGTGCCAGCAGCTTGGGACAGGGGAGGTACGAGCAGTACTTC; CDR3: CASSLGQGRYEQYF
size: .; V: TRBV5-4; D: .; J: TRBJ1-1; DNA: TGTGCCAGCAGCTTTGGACAGTCAAACACTGAAGCTTTCTTT; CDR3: CASSFGQSNTEAFF
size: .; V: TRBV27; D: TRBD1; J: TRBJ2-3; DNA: TGTGCCAGCAGGACCCGAAGACAGGGAATACGTTCAATCACAGATACGCAGTATTTT; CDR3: CASRTRRQGIRSITDTQYF
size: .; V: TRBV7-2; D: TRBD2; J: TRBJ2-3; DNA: TGTGCCAGCAGCTTATCTAGCGGGGCTAGCACAGATACGCAGTATTTT; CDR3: CASSLSSGASTDTQYF
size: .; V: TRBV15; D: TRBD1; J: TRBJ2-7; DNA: TGTGCCACCAGCAGATCCGACCGGGACAGGGCGTACGAGCAGTACTTC; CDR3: CATSRSDRDRAYEQYF
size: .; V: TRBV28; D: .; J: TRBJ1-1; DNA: TGTGCCAGCACCCAAAGTTGGGGCACTGAAGCTTTCTTT; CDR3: CASTQSWGTEAFF
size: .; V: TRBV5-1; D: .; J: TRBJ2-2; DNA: TGCGCCAGCAGCTTGGTTCCCTCTAACACCGGGGAGCTGTTTTTT; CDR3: CASSLVPSNTGELFF
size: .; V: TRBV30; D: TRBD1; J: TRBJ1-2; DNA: TGTGCCTGGACAGGGGGATTCAGCTATGGCTACACCTTC; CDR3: CAWTGGFSYGYTF
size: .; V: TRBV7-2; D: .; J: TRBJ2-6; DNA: TGTGCCAGCAGCCCCCGGGCGGGGCCCGGGGCCAACGTCCTGACTTTC; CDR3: CASSPRAGPGANVLTF
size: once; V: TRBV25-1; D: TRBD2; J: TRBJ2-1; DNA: TGTGCCAGCAGTGAATTTTCGAGCGGGGGGGGCTCCTACAATGAGCAGTTCTTC; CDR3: CASSEFSSGGGSYNEQFF
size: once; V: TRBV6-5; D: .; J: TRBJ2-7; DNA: TGTGCCAGCAGTAAGGGGGCGGGCGGGAAGCAGTACTTC; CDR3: CASSKGAGGKQYF
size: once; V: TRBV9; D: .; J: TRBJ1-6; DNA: TGTGCCAGCAGCGTAGATGGGTCGGGGAGCGGTTCACCCCTCCACTTT; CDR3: CASSVDGSGSGSPLHF
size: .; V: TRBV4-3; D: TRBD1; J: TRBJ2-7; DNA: TGCGCCAGCAGCCAAGTCCCGGGACAGAGTACCTACGAGCAGTACTTC; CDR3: CASSQVPGQSTYEQYF
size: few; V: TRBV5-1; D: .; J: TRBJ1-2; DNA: TGCGCCAGCAGCTTCCTCGAGGGAGCTAACTATGGCTACACCTTC; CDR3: CASSFLEGANYGYTF
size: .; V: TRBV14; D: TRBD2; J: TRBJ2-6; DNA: TGTGCCAGCAGCCTCACCGGGACTAGCGGGAGGGTTGGGGCCAACGTCCTGACTTTC; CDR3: CASSLTGTSGRVGANVLTF
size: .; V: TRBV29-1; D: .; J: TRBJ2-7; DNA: TGCAGCGGGACGACCCCTCAGGCCCACGAGCAGTACTTC; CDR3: CSGTTPQAHEQYF
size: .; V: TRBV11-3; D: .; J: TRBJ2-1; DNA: TGTGCCAGCAGCTTAGATGGGAGCTCCTACAATGAGCAGTTCTTC; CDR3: CASSLDGSSYNEQFF
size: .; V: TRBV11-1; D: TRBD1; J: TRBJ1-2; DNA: TGTGCCAGCAGCGGCACCCGACAGGGCTCTGGCTACACCTTC; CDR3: CASSGTRQGSGYTF
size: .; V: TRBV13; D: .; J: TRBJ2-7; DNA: TGTGCCAGCAGCTCGAGCTCCTACGAGCAGTACTTC; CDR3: CASSSSSYEQYF
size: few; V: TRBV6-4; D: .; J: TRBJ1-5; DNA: TGTGCCAGCAGTGACGGACAGAGCAATCAGCCCCAGCATTTT; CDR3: CASSDGQSNQPQHF
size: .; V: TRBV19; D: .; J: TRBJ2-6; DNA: TGTGCCAGTACCGTAAGGGACGGGACAATTCAGGGGGCCAACGTCCTGACTTTC; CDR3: CASTVRDGTIQGANVLTF
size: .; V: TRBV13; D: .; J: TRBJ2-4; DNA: TGTGCCAGCAGCTTAGGACAGCTTAAAAACATTCAGTACTTC; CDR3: CASSLGQLKNIQYF
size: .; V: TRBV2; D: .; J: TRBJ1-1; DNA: TGTGCCAGCAGGTCAACAGGACGCCTAATGAACACTGAAGCTTTCTTT; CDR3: CASRSTGRLMNTEAFF
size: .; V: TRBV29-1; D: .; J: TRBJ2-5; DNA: TGCAGCGTTGTAGGGGTTGAGACCCAGTACTTC; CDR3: CSVVGVETQYF
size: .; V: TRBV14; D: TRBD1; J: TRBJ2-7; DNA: TGTGCCAGCAGCCGCCCCGGGACAGGTACCTACGAGCAGTACTTC; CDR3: CASSRPGTGTYEQYF
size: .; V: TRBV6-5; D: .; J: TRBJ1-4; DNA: TGTGCCAGCAGTTTTAATCTCGCAACTAATGAAAAACTGTTTTTT; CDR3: CASSFNLATNEKLFF
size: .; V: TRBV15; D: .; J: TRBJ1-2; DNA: TGTGCCACCAGCAGCAGGACATCCCTATCCTATGGCTACACCTTC; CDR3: CATSSRTSLSYGYTF
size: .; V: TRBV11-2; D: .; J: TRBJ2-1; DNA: TGTGCCAGCAGCTTAACAAGCGGGTTCTACAATGAGCAGTTCTTC; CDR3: CASSLTSGFYNEQFF
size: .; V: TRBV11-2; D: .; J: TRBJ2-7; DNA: TGTGCCAGCAGCTTAATCGGGGTGCAAGAGCAGTACTTC; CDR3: CASSLIGVQEQYF
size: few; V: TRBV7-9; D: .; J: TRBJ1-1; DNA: TGTGCCAGCAGCTTAGGGGCGAACACTGAAGCTTTCTTT; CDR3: CASSLGANTEAFF
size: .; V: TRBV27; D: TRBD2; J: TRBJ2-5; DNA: TGTGCCAGCAGTTCCCTGGGACTAGCGGAAGAGACCCAGTACTTC; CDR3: CASSSLGLAEETQYF
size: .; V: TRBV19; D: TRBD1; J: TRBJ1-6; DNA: TGTGCCAGTACCCTCAAGGGACAGGGGAAAGGGGCTTCACCCCTCCACTTT; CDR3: CASTLKGQGKGASPLHF
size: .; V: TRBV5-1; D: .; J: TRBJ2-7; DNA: TGCGCCAGCAGCTTGGCCCAGACTTACGAGCAGTACTTC; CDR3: CASSLAQTYEQYF
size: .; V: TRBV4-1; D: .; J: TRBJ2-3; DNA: TGCGCCAGCAGCCAAAACCCCAAAGATACGCAGTATTTT; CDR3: CASSQNPKDTQYF
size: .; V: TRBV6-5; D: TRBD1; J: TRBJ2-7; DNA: TGTGCCAGCACCCCGACAGGGGGACGCGAGCAGTACTTC; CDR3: CASTPTGGREQYF
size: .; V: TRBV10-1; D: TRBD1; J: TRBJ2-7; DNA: TGCGCCAGCAGTAGACAGGGGGTAAAATCCTACGAGCAGTACTTC; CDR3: CASSRQGVKSYEQYF
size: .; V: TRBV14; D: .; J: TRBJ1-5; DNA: TGTGCCAGCAGCCCTAGTGGAACCAATCAGCCCCAGCATTTT; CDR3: CASSPSGTNQPQHF
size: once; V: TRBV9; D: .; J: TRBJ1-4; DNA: TGTGCCAGCAGCGTAGACAGCATTAATGAAAAACTGTTTTTT; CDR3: CASSVDSINEKLFF
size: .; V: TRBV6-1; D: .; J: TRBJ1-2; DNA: TGTGCCAGCATCGTTCAGGGGTCGGATGGCTACACCTTC; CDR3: CASIVQGSDGYTF
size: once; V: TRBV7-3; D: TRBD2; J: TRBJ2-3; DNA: TGTGCCAGCAGCTTCGGTAGCGGGAGTGACACAGATACGCAGTATTTT; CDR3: CASSFGSGSDTDTQYF
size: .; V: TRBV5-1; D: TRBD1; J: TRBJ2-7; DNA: TGCGCCAGCAGCATGCCCGGGACAGGGATCTACGAGCAGTACTTC; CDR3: CASSMPGTGIYEQYF
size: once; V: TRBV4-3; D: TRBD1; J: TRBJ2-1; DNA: TGCGCCAGCAGCCAAAAGGACAGGGAAGAATGGTCCTACAATGAGCAGTTCTTC; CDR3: CASSQKDREEWSYNEQFF
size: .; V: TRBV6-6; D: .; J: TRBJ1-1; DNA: TGTGCCAGCAGTTACTCGTCCGTTGGTAACACTGAAGCTTTCTTT; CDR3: CASSYSSVGNTEAFF
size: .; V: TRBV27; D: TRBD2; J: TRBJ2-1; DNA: TGTGCCAGCAGTTTAACCCCCACCCAACTACTAGCGGGGCGGGGCAATGAGCAGTTCTTC; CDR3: CASSLTPTQLLAGRGNEQFF
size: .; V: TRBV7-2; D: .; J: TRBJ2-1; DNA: TGTGCCAGCAGCTTAATCATTCACAATGAGCAGTTCTTC; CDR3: CASSLIIHNEQFF
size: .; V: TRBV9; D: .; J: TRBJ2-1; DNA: TGTGCCAGCAGTGCTCTCGGGAGAGGAGGCGATGAGCAGTTCTTC; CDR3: CASSALGRGGDEQFF
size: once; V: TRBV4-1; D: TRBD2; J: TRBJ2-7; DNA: TGCGCCAGCAGCCAAGGTGCGGGGGGCTCCTACGAGCAGTACTTC; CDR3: CASSQGAGGSYEQYF